What follows are 16 T cell receptor beta chains derived from one specimen sequenced in a study of tumor and adjacent non-tumor tissue in lung cancer. Three rounds of nested PCR, following a modified ARM-PCR protocol, produced the TCRbeta library. A single record per CDR3 protein comes from TCRdb applying MiXCR to the multiplex PCR reads. The table has 200,000 to 250,000 distinct CDR3 sequences, 60% to 75% seen once. The template was RNA from unsorted bulk tissue. The sequenced sample consisted of lung tumor tissue. All receptors come from a man aged 55 to 70 with non-small cell lung cancer.

The chain carries TRBV6-6 and TRBJ2-7; TRBD2 agrees at 13 bases. J gave up 12 bases and V 2 bases, and 19 bases lay outside the gene matches. CDR3 length equals 18 residues. Germline V gives CDR1 MNHNY, CDR2 SVGAGI (reference sequence). For the CDR3, the DNA is TGTGCCAGCAGTTACCTCGGACTAGCGGGAGATCGTAGCTACGGGCGGTACTTC. Protein product: CASSYLGLAGDRSYGRYF.

This clonotype was observed a handful of times. This chain connects TRBV5-1 to TRBJ2-7; no definite D call. CDR3 length equals 15 residues. Trimming removed 1 base from V and 3 bases from J, with 14 bases in between. Germline CDR1 SGHRS, CDR2 YFSETQ. In DNA, the CDR3 is TGCGCCAGCAGCTTGAACCCTGGTTCGAGCTACGAGCAGTACTTC. Amino acid sequence: CASSLNPGSSYEQYF.

Points on this clonotype: The junction departs from the called germline gene at one end, perhaps through a read error. V is TRBV20-1 and J is TRBJ2-7; 7 bases match TRBD2. Germline V gene lookup returns CDR1 DFQATT and CDR2 SNEGSKA (reference sequence). This CDR3 comprises 13 residues. The CDR3 is CSALREGLSEQHF. CDR3 DNA: TGCAGTGCCTTAAGGGAGGGCCTTAGCGAGCAGCACTTC.

The V call is TRBV7-2, the J call TRBJ1-3; 7 bases line up with TRBD1. CDR1 SGHTA and CDR2 FQGNSA come from the germline V gene. With 3 bases clipped from V and 2 bases from J, the junction kept 7 bases outside the gene matches. CDR3 size: 16 residues. Here the CDR3 DNA reads TGTGCCAGCAGCTTGGAGGGGGCCTACCCTGGAAACACCATATATTTT. It translates to CASSLEGAYPGNTIYF. Full variable domain (missing parts from reference TRBV7-2 and TRBJ1-3): GAGVSQSPSNKVTEKGKDVELRCDPISGHTALYWYRQSLGQGLEFLIYFQGNSAPDKSGLPSDRFSAERTGGSVSTLTIQRTQQEDSAVYLCASSLEGAYPGNTIYFGEGSWLTVV.

This clonotype has at least ten counts. The gene calls are TRBV20-1 and TRBJ2-3; 11 nucleotides line up with TRBD2. The CDR3 totals 15 residues. Germline V CDR1 and CDR2: DFQATT, SNEGSKA (reference sequence). V gave up 5 bases and J gave up 3 bases; unmatched junction bases: 7. CDR3 amino acids: CSAPTSGRKTDTQYF. The CDR3 DNA reads as TGCAGTGCTCCCACTAGCGGGAGAAAGACAGATACGCAGTATTTT.

As to this clonotype: One end of the junction is discordant with germline, which a read error may explain. V and J are TRBV11-3 and TRBJ2-1, with D possibly TRBD2 on 6 matching bases. In germline, CDR1 is SGHNT, CDR2 YENEEA. The length of the CDR3 is 16 residues. Here the CDR3 reads CASSLVGTGGKEKQFF. The CDR3 DNA reads TGTGCCAGCAGTTTAGTTGGGACTGGCGGGAAGGAGAAGCAGTTCTTC.

The V gene is TRBV20-1, the J gene TRBJ2-5, with TRBD2 identical over 10 bases. CDR1 and CDR2 from the germline V gene are DFQATT and SNEGSKA (reference sequence). The V gene end was trimmed by 5 bases and the J gene end by 2 bases; junction bases not matched to a gene: 8. The CDR3 has 15 amino acids. The CDR3 DNA is TGCAGTGCTGGCCCCCTAGCGGGAGAACAAGAGACCCAGTACTTC. Translating gives CSAGPLAGEQETQYF.

This clonotype was counted a single time. Relative to the germline gene, one junction end is altered; a read error may explain this. The rearrangement joins TRBV5-1 to TRBJ2-5; D is unclear. The CDR3 is made up of 12 amino acids. Germline V gives CDR1 SGHRS, CDR2 YFSETQ. The CDR3 DNA reads as TGCACCAGCAGCTTCAACACAGAGACCCAGTACTTC. This translates into CTSSFNTETQYF.

The CDR3 nucleotides are TGCAGTACACCTGGGACAGGGGTGGTTGAGCAGTACTTC. Translation gives CSTPGTGVVEQYF. The genes are TRBV20-1 and TRBJ2-7; 10 nucleotides agree with TRBD1. The germline gives CDR1 DFQATT, CDR2 SNEGSKA (reference sequence). J was trimmed by 7 bases and V by 8 bases; bases with no gene match: 11. This CDR3 region has 13 residues.

Regarding this clonotype: The junction shows a germline mismatch at one end, possibly a read error. The chain carries TRBV7-8 and TRBJ1-3; 8 positions match TRBD1. This CDR3 is built from 16 residues. Germline loops: CDR1 SGHVS, CDR2 FQNEAQ. The CDR3 spells CASSMGQASSGYTIYF. The CDR3 DNA is TGTGCCAGCAGCATGGGACAGGCCTCCTCTGGATACACCATATATTTT.

This chain uses TRBV30 with TRBJ2-5; 8 bases agree with TRBD1. Losses at the gene ends were 5 bases for V and 5 bases for J; bases not matched to a gene: 7. Germline V CDR1 and CDR2: GTSNPN, SVGIG (reference sequence). This CDR3 region has 13 residues. CDR3 protein: CAWRQGRWETQYF. The CDR3 DNA reads TGTGCCTGGCGACAGGGGCGCTGGGAGACCCAGTACTTC.

Comments on this clonotype: A much larger clone is a single base away; this may be a read error. The gene calls are TRBV12-3 or TRBV12-4 and TRBJ1-2; D unclear. The CDR3 extends over 13 amino acids. CDR3 sequence reads: CTSSLTGIYGYTF. The CDR3 coding sequence is TGTACCAGCAGTTTAACGGGGATCTATGGCTACACCTTC.

V is TRBV5-4 and J is TRBJ2-2; the match to TRBD2 covers 9 bases. The CDR3 covers 14 residues. After removal of 8 bases from V and 7 bases from J, the junction contained 9 bases not matched to a gene. Germline lookup yields CDR1 SGHNT and CDR2 YYREEE (reference sequence). This CDR3 is CASSVAGVDGELFF. The CDR3 DNA reads as TGTGCCAGTTCGGTAGCGGGAGTCGACGGGGAGCTGTTTTTT.

As for this clonotype: One junction end does not reproduce the germline sequence, and a read error may be involved. The V call is TRBV6-5, the J call TRBJ2-7; 9 bases align to TRBD2. The CDR3 contains 17 residues. Germline lookup yields CDR1 MNHEY and CDR2 SVGAGI. The CDR3 sequence is CTSSYSRFSGLAYEHYF. The CDR3 DNA reads TGTACCAGCAGTTACTCGCGCTTCTCGGGACTAGCTTACGAGCATTACTTC.

This clonotype was detected only once. It may be a read error: a sequence one base away is much more abundant. The conserved phenylalanine or tryptophan normally closing the CDR3 is absent here, so this likely arose from a read error. The gene calls are TRBV6-1 and TRBJ1-5, with TRBD1 as a possible D gene (5 bases). This CDR3 has 15 residues. Trimming shortened V by 1 base and J by 2 bases, and 9 bases separated the two germline ends. Germline V lookup: CDR1 MNHNS, CDR2 SASEGT. For the CDR3, the DNA is TGTGCCAGCAGTGAAGGGGGCCTGGGCAATCAGCCCCAGCATTCT. Amino acid sequence: CASSEGGLGNQPQHS.

This clonotype has a handful of counts. V gene TRBV5-1 combines with J gene TRBJ1-5; no firm D call. Per germline, CDR1 SGHRS and CDR2 YFSETQ. CDR3 length: 15 amino acids. The V and J ends lost 0 bases and 0 bases respectively, with 7 bases between them. CDR3 bases: TGCGCCAGCAGCTTGGATGGGAATAGCAATCAGCCCCAGCATTTT. Translation: CASSLDGNSNQPQHF.